The clone carrying this T cell receptor beta chain was detected only a few times. Its cognate antigen is unknown. The data stem from a study of T-cell memory formation after mild COVID-19. A single record per CDR3 protein comes from TCRdb applying MiXCR to the 5' RACE reads. The profile shows fewer than 75,000 distinct CDR3 sequences, over 9% of them singletons. The study's findings and limits: Largely, contracting CD4+ clones fell within CM and EM, and contracting CD8+ clones within EMRA.

The CDR3 runs 16 residues. The V gene lost 0 bases and the J gene lost 3 bases, with 12 bases spanning the gap. Germline-derived CDR1 and CDR2 are LNHNV and YYDKDF (reference sequence). Sequencing input: PBMCs or a T cell subset sorted from them (not recorded which). V is TRBV15 and J is TRBJ1-5; D gene ambiguous. The sequence was obtained from a man younger than 35 who had mild COVID-19 (a few samples of this study predate the infection). Cell type and time point are not known. The CDR3 reads CATSRDSPGLNQPQHF. In DNA form, the CDR3 reads TGTGCCACCAGCAGAGATTCGCCAGGTCTCAATCAGCCCCAGCATTTT.